This T cell receptor (beta chain) is drawn from a study of blood T cell repertoires in COVID-19. The overall study: Both acute and convalescent COVID-19 samples were obtained from the United States, Italy and Spain. T cells, B-cell-depleted T cells, or PBMCs provided the cDNA or gDNA that served as material.

V dropped 7 bases and J dropped 4; count of bases not matched to a gene: 12. Germline V gene data show CDR1 as ENHRY and CDR2 as SYGVKD. This CDR3 comprises 16 residues. Original processing notes: Amplification with reference gene primers provided the estimates of nucleated cell counts. Repertoires were generated with immunoSEQ multiplex PCR, while TCRdb's copy carries only in-frame clones and drops some. The DNA gave D and trimming, while V, J and clone size come from that table. The table has over 55,000 clones, about 91% seen once. This receptor was identified in a man between 60 and 70 years old with acute or convalescent COVID-19. This rearrangement joins TRBV10-3 to TRBJ2-5, with 10 bases matching TRBD1. Specimen: peripheral blood. The CDR3 reads CAIKGRDRGPGETQYF. As DNA, the CDR3 is TGTGCCATCAAAGGTCGAGACAGGGGGCCGGGAGAGACCCAGTACTTC.